Each of the 20 T cell receptor beta chains below was sequenced from the same sample in a study of immune heterogeneity within non-small cell lung tumors. TCRs were amplified from 600 ng gDNA of bulk tumor per sample. The authors collected several far-apart biopsies from each primary tumor during surgery. The patients were newly diagnosed with non-small cell lung cancer, had not been treated, and had curative surgery. TCR beta CDR3 regions came from multiplex PCR with 32 forward V and 13 reverse J primers. One entry per CDR3 protein, called by TCRdb with MiXCR from the multiplex PCR reads. The data contain about 16,000 distinct CDR3 sequences, approximately 26% of them singletons. Sequencing used lung tumor tissue. All receptors come from a man in his forties with non-small cell lung cancer.

In this sample, this clonotype turned up a few times. The rearrangement uses TRBV7-6 and TRBJ2-3, with D unclear. V was clipped by 3 bases and J by 2 bases, with 9 bases between them. Germline V CDR1 and CDR2: SGHVS, FNYEAQ. The CDR3 totals 14 residues. CDR3 in DNA: TGTGCCAGCAGCTTTAGGAATCCCACAGATACGCAGTATTTT. Protein sequence: CASSFRNPTDTQYF.

The chain carries TRBV4-2 and TRBJ2-4; D is uncertain. CDR3 length: 13 amino acids. V was shortened by 4 bases and J by 9 bases, with 13 bases between the two germline ends. Germline V gives CDR1 LGHNA, CDR2 YNFKEQ. CDR3 sequence reads: CASSPDRSPIQYF. The CDR3 DNA sequence: TGTGCCAGCAGCCCCGACCGGTCCCCCATTCAGTACTTC.

As to this clonotype: At one boundary the junction diverges from the germline segment, which might be a read error. The V and J genes are TRBV6-5 and TRBJ2-2; D possibly uses TRBD1 or TRBD2 (6 bases each). Germline CDR1 and CDR2: MNHEY and SVGAGI. The CDR3 sequence is 19 residues long. CDR3 nucleotide sequence: TGTGCCAGCAGTTACGAAGGGGGTGGGTGGAGGGCGAACACCGCGGAGCTGTTTTTT. Its translation: CASSYEGGGWRANTAELFF.

This chain joins TRBV29-1 and TRBJ2-1; D assignment may be TRBD1 or TRBD2 (5 bases each). V was shortened by 3 bases and J by 6 bases, with 12 bases between the two germline ends. This CDR3 region has 13 residues. CDR1 and CDR2 (germline): SQVTM, ANQGSEA. In nucleotides, the CDR3 is TGCAGCGTTGAGGGGGACGGCCTCAATGAGCAGTTCTTC. It specifies CSVEGDGLNEQFF.

This clonotype has a count of ten or more. The chain links TRBV12-3 or TRBV12-4 to TRBJ2-2, with D perhaps assigned TRBD1 or TRBD2 (5 bases each). The V end lost 6 bases, the J end lost 7 bases, and 15 bases lay between the germline ends. The length of the CDR3 is 14 residues. This CDR3 reads CASRGTHLRGELFF. The CDR3 region has the DNA TGTGCCAGCAGGGGGACGCATTTACGCGGGGAGCTGTTTTTT.

Sample share makes this clonotype medium-sized. The chain carries TRBV11-2 and TRBJ1-2; TRBD1 aligns across 7 bases. Germline CDR1 and CDR2: SGHAT and FQNNGV. This CDR3 spans 12 amino acids. The junction had 4 bases not matched to a gene; V was cut back by 5 bases and J by 7 bases. The CDR3 here is CASSVYRGGYTF. The CDR3 coding sequence is TGTGCCAGCAGCGTATACAGGGGTGGCTACACCTTC.

By share, this clonotype ranks as medium-sized. Here the CDR3 reads CASSPTLDSPLHF. The CDR3 DNA follows: TGCGCCAGCAGCCCAACGCTGGATTCACCCCTCCACTTT. The chain recombines TRBV5-1 with TRBJ1-6; no firm D call. Trimming stripped 4 bases from V and 8 bases from J, with 10 bases between. Germline V gene lookup returns CDR1 SGHRS and CDR2 YFSETQ. The CDR3 runs 13 residues.

Regarding this clonotype: A much more abundant neighbour one base away suggests this may be a read error. The V call is TRBV27, the J call TRBJ1-2; a possible D gene is TRBD1 (5 bases). CDR1 and CDR2 (germline): MNHEY, SMNVEV (reference sequence). CDR3 length equals 16 residues. V dropped 6 bases and J dropped 4 bases, with 21 bases sitting between them. CDR3 nucleotide sequence: TGTGCCAGCAGGCCGATCTGGGCCGAGGGGAGCTATGGCTACACCTTC. Protein product: CASRPIWAEGSYGYTF.

In the case of this clonotype: A much larger clone differs from this one at a single base, so this may be a read error. The rearrangement links TRBV20-1 to TRBJ2-1, with TRBD2 matching 8 bases. The trim removed 3 bases at V and 7 bases at J, leaving 5 bases unmatched. Germline lookup yields CDR1 DFQATT and CDR2 SNEGSKA (reference sequence). The CDR3 totals 13 residues. CDR3 residues: CSARGLEVNEQFF. The CDR3 region has the DNA TGCAGTGCTAGGGGACTAGAGGTTAATGAGCAGTTCTTC.

This clonotype was found a few times. The rearrangement joins TRBV19 to TRBJ1-1, with TRBD1 as a possible D gene (6 bases). With 6 bases removed from V and 4 bases from J, the gap between germline ends came to 15 bases. The CDR3 spans 14 residues. Germline V gene sequence: CDR1 LNHDA, CDR2 SQIVND (reference sequence). The CDR3 region has the DNA TGTGCCAGTAGCAAACAGGGAGGGGGCACTGAAGCTTTCTTT. It yields the protein CASSKQGGGTEAFF.

V usage is TRBV20-1 and J usage is TRBJ2-2, with TRBD2 identical over 8 bases. Germline assignment: CDR1 DFQATT and CDR2 SNEGSKA (reference sequence). J gave up 4 bases and V 4 bases, and 8 bases lay outside the gene matches. This CDR3 is 15 amino acids long. Here the CDR3 reads CSATTSGSLTGELFF. CDR3 DNA sequence: TGCAGTGCTACTACTAGCGGATCTCTCACCGGGGAGCTGTTTTTT.

This clonotype was detected many times. The chain combines TRBV6-1 with TRBJ2-4; 9 nucleotides match TRBD1. With V trimmed by 5 bases and J by 4 bases, 12 bases remained unmatched. The CDR3 consists of 17 residues. CDR1 and CDR2 from the germline V gene are MNHNS and SASEGT. The CDR3: CASSTGTGQYSKNIQYF. The CDR3, as DNA: TGTGCCAGCAGTACGGGGACAGGGCAATACTCAAAAAACATTCAGTACTTC.

Note on this clonotype: A read error is possible here, since a much larger clone lies one base away. The rearrangement uses TRBV6-5 and TRBJ1-1; tentative D call: TRBD1 (6 bases). The length of the CDR3 is 18 residues. Per the germline V gene, CDR1 is MNHEY and CDR2 is SVGAGI. Trimming removed 5 bases at V and 1 base at J, with 23 bases between. This CDR3 reads CASSHYAVSGAANTEAFF. DNA for the CDR3: TGTGCCAGCAGTCACTACGCGGTATCGGGGGCTGCGAACACTGAAGCTTTCTTT.

This clonotype is medium-sized. V usage is TRBV19 and J usage is TRBJ2-2; possibly TRBD1 for D (6 bases). The CDR3 has 14 residues. Germline V CDR1 and CDR2: LNHDA, SQIVND (reference sequence). Trimming cost V 5 bases and J 6 bases, with 13 bases left between them. In DNA form, the CDR3 reads TGTGCCAGTAGTTTGGGACATGGTCCCGGGGAGCTGTTTTTT. Protein: CASSLGHGPGELFF.

This clonotype was observed a few times. A read error is possible here, since a much larger clone lies one base away. The rearrangement links TRBV7-2 to TRBJ2-7; D is possibly TRBD1 (6 bases). The CDR3 length is 14 residues. CDR1 and CDR2 (germline): SGHTA, FQGNSA. The CDR3 nucleotides read TGTGCCAGCAGCCTCGGGACATCCTCCTACGATCAGTACTTC. It is translated as CASSLGTSSYDQYF.

With respect to this clonotype: This may arise from a read error, as a much more abundant clone is one base away. The V call is TRBV20-1, the J call TRBJ2-3; TRBD2 matches 16 bases. The germline CDR1 and CDR2 sequences are DFQATT and SNEGSKA (reference sequence). There are 19 residues in the CDR3. V shed 3 bases, J shed 5 bases, and the junction held 14 bases outside the gene matches. CDR3 DNA: TGCAGTGCTAGCCAATTACCGGGACTAGCGGGAGGGACCAAAGATACGCAGTATTTT. Residues: CSASQLPGLAGGTKDTQYF.

V and J are TRBV18 and TRBJ2-2; possibly TRBD1 or TRBD2 for D (5 bases each). V lost 6 bases to trimming and J lost 2 bases, with 13 bases between them. CDR3 length equals 15 residues. Germline-derived CDR1 and CDR2 are KGHSH and LQKENI. The CDR3 DNA reads as TGTGCCAGCTCCGCTACGGGGCCTAACACCGGGGAGCTGTTTTTT. Protein: CASSATGPNTGELFF.

By sample share, this clonotype is medium-sized. The chain has TRBV28 and TRBJ1-2; a possible D gene is TRBD1 (6 bases). Germline V lookup: CDR1 MDHEN, CDR2 SYDVKM. Trimming stripped 6 bases from V and 4 bases from J, with 15 bases between. This CDR3 comprises 14 residues. The CDR3 loop is CASSTGGGIYGYTF. Here the CDR3 DNA reads TGTGCCAGCAGCACAGGAGGGGGGATCTATGGCTACACCTTC.

The chain is built from TRBV10-3 and TRBJ1-6; unclear D gene. CDR1 ENHRY and CDR2 SYGVKD come from the germline V gene. The CDR3 runs to 14 residues. Deletions cut 4 bases from V and 7 bases from J, with 11 bases between. In DNA form, the CDR3 reads TGTGCCATCAGTGTGGGCGTAAACAATTCACCCCTCCACTTT. Translating gives CAISVGVNNSPLHF.

V is TRBV7-9 and J is TRBJ1-2, with D perhaps matching TRBD1 (6 bases). This CDR3 region has 14 residues. The V end lost 7 bases, the J end lost 4 bases, and 16 bases lay between the germline ends. The germline CDR1 and CDR2 sequences are SEHNR and FQNEAQ (reference sequence). CDR3 sequence: CASTRSTGLYGYTF. The CDR3 DNA reads as TGTGCCAGCACCCGCTCGACAGGCCTCTATGGCTACACCTTC.